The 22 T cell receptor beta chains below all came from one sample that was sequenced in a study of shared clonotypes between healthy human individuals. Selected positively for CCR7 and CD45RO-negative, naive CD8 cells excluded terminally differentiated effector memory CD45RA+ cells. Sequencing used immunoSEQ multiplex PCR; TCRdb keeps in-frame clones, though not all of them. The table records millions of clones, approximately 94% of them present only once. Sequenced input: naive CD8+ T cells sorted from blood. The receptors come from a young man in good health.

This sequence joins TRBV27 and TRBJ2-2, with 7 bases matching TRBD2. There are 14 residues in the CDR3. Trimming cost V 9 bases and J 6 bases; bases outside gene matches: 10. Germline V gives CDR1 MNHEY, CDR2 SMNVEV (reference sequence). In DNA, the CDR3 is TGTGCCAGTTTTACTAGCGTTGGTCCCGGGGAGCTGTTTTTT. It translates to CASFTSVGPGELFF.

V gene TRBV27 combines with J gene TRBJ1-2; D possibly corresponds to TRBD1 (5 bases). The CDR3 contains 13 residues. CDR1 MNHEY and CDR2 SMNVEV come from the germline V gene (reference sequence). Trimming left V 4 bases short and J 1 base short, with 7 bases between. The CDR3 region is CASSSDINYGYTF. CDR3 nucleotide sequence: TGTGCCAGCAGTTCGGACATTAACTATGGCTACACCTTC.

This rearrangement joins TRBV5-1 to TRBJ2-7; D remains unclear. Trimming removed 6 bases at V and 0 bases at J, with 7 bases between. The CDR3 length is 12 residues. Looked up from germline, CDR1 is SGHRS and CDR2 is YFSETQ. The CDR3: CASTQDSYEQYF. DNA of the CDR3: TGCGCCAGCACCCAAGACTCCTACGAGCAGTACTTC.

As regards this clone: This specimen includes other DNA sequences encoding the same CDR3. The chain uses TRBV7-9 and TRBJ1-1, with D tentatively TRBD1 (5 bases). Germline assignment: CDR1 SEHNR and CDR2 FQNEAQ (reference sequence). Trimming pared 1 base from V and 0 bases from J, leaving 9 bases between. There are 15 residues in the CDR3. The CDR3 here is CASSLVGPMNTEAFF. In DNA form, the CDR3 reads TGTGCCAGCAGCTTAGTGGGGCCGATGAACACTGAAGCTTTCTTT.

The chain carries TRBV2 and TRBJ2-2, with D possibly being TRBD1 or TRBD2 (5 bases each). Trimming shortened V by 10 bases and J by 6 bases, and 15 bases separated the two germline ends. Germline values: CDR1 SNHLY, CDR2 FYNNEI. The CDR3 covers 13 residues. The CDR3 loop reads CATLGVRAGELFF. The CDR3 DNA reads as TGTGCCACTTTGGGGGTTAGAGCCGGGGAGCTGTTTTTT.

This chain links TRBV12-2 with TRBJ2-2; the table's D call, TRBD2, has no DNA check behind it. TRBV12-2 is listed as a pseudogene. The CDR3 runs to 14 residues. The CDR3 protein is CASRLPGTCGELFF. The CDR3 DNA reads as TGTGCAAGTCGCTTACCGGGGACTTGCGGGGAGCTGTTTTTT.

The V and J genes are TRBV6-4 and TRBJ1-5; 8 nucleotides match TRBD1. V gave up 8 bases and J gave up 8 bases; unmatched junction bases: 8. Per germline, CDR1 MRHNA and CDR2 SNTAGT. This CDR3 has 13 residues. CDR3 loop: CASPNRGMKPQHF. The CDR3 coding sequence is TGTGCCAGCCCTAACAGGGGGATGAAGCCCCAGCATTTT.

The CDR3 region is CASSSNYQLLSRGGSTDTQYF. The DNA of the CDR3 is TGTGCCAGCAGTTCAAACTACCAACTCCTTTCCCGGGGGGGCAGCACAGATACGCAGTATTTT. The J gene is TRBJ2-3, the V gene TRBV28; 8 nucleotides line up with TRBD2. Per germline, CDR1 MDHEN and CDR2 SYDVKM. V lost 4 bases to trimming and J lost 0 bases; unmatched junction nucleotides: 21. The CDR3 totals 21 residues.

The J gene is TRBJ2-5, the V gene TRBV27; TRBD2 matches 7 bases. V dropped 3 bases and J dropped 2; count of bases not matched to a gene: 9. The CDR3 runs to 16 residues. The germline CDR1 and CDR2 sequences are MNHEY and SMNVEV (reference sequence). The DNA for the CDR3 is TGTGCCAGCAGTTTGAGTAGCGGGCAAATACAAGAGACCCAGTACTTC. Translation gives CASSLSSGQIQETQYF.

DNA for the CDR3: TGTGCCAGCAGCGTAGAGGCGTTGGTCGGTGAGCAGTACTTC. Residues: CASSVEALVGEQYF. The J gene is TRBJ2-7, the V gene TRBV9, with D uncertain. Looked up from germline, CDR1 is SGDLS and CDR2 is YYNGEE. This CDR3 region has 14 residues. V dropped 0 bases and J dropped 7 bases, with 14 bases sitting between them.

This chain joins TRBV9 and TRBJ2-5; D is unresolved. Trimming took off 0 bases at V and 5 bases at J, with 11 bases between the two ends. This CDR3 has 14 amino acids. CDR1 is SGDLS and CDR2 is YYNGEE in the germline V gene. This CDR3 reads CASSVGGSSETQYF. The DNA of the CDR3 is TGTGCCAGCAGCGTAGGAGGTAGCTCCGAGACCCAGTACTTC.

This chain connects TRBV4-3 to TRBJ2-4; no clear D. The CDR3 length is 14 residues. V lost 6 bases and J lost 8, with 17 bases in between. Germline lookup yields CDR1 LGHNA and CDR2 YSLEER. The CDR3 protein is CASSEGIGRDIQYF. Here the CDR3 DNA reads TGCGCCAGCAGTGAAGGGATTGGTAGGGACATTCAGTACTTC.

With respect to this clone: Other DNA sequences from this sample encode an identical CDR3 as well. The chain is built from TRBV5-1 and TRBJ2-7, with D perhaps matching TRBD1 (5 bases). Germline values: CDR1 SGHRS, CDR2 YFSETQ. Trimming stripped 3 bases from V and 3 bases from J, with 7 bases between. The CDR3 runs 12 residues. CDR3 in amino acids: CASSSDSYEQYF. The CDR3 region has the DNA TGCGCCAGCAGCTCTGACAGCTACGAGCAGTACTTC.

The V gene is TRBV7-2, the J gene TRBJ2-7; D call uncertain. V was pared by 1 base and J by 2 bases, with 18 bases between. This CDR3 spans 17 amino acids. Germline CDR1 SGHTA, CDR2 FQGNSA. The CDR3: CASSLVFVRPTTYEQYF. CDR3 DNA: TGTGCCAGCAGCTTAGTTTTTGTTCGGCCGACCACCTACGAGCAGTACTTC. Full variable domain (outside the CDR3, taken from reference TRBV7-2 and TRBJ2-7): GAGVSQSPSNKVTEKGKDVELRCDPISGHTALYWYRQSLGQGLEFLIYFQGNSAPDKSGLPSDRFSAERTGGSVSTLTIQRTQQEDSAVYLCASSLVFVRPTTYEQYFGPGTRLTVT.

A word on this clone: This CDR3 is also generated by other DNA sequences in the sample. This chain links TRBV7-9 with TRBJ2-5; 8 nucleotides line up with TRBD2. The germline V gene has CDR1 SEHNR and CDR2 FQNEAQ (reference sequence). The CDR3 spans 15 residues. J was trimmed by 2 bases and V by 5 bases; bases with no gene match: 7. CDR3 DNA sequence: TGTGCCAGCAGCCCGTGGACGGGGGGGCAAGAGACCCAGTACTTC. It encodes CASSPWTGGQETQYF.

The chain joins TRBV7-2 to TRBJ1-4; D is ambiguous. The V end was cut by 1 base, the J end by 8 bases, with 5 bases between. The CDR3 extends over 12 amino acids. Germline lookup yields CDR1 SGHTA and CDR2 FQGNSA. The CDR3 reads CASSLDPEKLFF. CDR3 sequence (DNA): TGTGCCAGCAGCTTAGACCCGGAAAAACTGTTTTTT.

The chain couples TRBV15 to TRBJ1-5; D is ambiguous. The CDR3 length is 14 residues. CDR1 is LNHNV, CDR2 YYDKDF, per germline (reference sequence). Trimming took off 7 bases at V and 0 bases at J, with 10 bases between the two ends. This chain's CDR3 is CATKDGHSNQPQHF. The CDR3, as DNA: TGTGCCACCAAGGACGGGCATAGCAATCAGCCCCAGCATTTT.

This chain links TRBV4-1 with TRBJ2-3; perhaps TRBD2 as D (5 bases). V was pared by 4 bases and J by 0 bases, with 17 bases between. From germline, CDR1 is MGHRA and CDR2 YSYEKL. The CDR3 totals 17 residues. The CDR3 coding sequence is TGCGCCAGCAGCCTAGTTGGGGAGCGGAGGAGCACAGATACGCAGTATTTT. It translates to CASSLVGERRSTDTQYF.

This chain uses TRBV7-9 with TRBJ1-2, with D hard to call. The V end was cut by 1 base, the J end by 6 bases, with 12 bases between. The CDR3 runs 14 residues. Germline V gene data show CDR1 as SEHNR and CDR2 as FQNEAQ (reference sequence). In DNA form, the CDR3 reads TGTGCCAGCAGCTTAGTGCAAACTTCCGATGGCTACACCTTC. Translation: CASSLVQTSDGYTF.

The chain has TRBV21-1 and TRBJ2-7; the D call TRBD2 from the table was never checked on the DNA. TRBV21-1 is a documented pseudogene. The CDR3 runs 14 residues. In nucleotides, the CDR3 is TGTGCCAGCAGCAAGAGACTAGCGGGGAACGAGCAGTACTTC. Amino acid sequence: CASSKRLAGNEQYF.

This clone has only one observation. The CDR3 reads CASSPYLTANSYEQYF. Here the CDR3 DNA reads TGTGCCAGCAGCCCTTATCTGACAGCGAACTCCTACGAGCAGTACTTC. This chain connects TRBV2 to TRBJ2-7, with D possibly matching TRBD1 (5 bases). Germline-derived CDR1 and CDR2 are SNHLY and FYNNEI. The CDR3 runs 16 residues. Trimming took 6 bases from V and 0 from J, leaving 18 bases between them.

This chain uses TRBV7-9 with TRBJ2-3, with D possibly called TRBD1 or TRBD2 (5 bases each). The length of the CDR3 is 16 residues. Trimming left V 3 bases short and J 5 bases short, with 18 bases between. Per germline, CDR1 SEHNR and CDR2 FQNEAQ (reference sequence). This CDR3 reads CASSLFGGKGKDTQYF. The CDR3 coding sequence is TGTGCCAGCAGCTTGTTTGGGGGAAAAGGGAAAGATACGCAGTATTTT.